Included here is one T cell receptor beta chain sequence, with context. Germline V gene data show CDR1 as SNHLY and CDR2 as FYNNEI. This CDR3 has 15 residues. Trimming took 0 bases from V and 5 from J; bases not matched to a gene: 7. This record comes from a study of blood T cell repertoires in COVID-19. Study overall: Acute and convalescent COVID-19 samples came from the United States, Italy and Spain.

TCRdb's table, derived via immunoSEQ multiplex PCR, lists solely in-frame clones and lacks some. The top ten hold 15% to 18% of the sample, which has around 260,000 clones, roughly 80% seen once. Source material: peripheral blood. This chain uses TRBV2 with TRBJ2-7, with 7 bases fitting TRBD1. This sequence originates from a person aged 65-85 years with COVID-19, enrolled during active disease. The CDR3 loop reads CASSEARGPVHEQYF. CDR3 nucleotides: TGTGCCAGCAGTGAAGCTAGGGGGCCGGTCCACGAGCAGTACTTC.